This T cell receptor (beta chain) emerged from a study of cytomegalovirus exposure and HLA in healthy donors. Study in general: Early release data held 75 million to 100 million unique TCRs from HLA-typed donors. General study points: When analyzed later, the rates of TCR association showed variation by HLA locus, with DRB1 the most and HLA-C the fewest. Presence/absence comparisons presumed near-even sequencing depth among donors.

Notes on this clone: Its antigen is currently unknown.

The CDR3 sequence is 12 residues long. Trimming removed 6 bases from V and 0 bases from J, with 6 bases in between. Germline V lookup: CDR1 SEHNR, CDR2 FQNEAQ (reference sequence). A multiplex PCR was run with 60 Vbeta primers and 13 Jbeta primers. Assay: immunoSEQ multiplex PCR; the TCRdb copy retains only in-frame clones and omits some. Among some 150,000 clones listed, around 70% were seen once. The V gene is TRBV7-9, the J gene TRBJ2-7; D may be TRBD2 (5 bases). Sequencing was carried out using PBMCs. The TCR comes from a man aged 25-45 years in good health and CMV-seronegative. The CDR3 loop reads CASRRDSYEQYF. The CDR3 region has the DNA TGTGCCAGCAGACGGGACTCCTACGAGCAGTACTTC.